This T cell receptor (beta chain) originates from a study of human T cells and chemical hapten exposure. Overall study context: Weekly administration of diphenylcyclopropenone to the scalp of patients continued throughout the approximately 24-week study. The study traced per-sample TCR yield variation mainly to small differences in pooled library volumes. Study results and limitations: Against controls, expanded TCRs gave rise to significantly more large CDR3 similarity clusters.

Germline V gene data show CDR1 as SGHTA and CDR2 as FQGTGA. CDR3 length: 16 amino acids. With V trimmed by 6 bases and J by 8 bases, 12 bases remained unmatched. TCRdb recomputed calls from the RACE reads with MiXCR, one row per CDR3 protein. This table holds some 250,000 distinct CDR3 sequences, 7.5% to 8% found once. Time point denoted: pre-sensitization, week 0. As to treatment: therapeutic diphenylcyclopropenone sensitization with weekly scalp DPC. As to this clonotype: The target antigen is unknown.

The chain joins TRBV7-3 to TRBJ2-1; TRBD1 matches 11 bases. This specimen was whole blood, taken in connection with sensitization to the hapten diphenylcyclopropenone (DPC). This TCR was sampled from a man between 18 and 35 years old with alopecia areata. Some clones in this sample may be carry-over from other donors' samples. The CDR3 nucleotides are TGTGCCAGCAGTAACACTCCGGGACAGGGGGTGGATGAGCAGTTCTTC. It codes for CASSNTPGQGVDEQFF.